The clone carrying this TCR beta chain occurred a few times. Germline-derived CDR1 and CDR2 are LGHNA and YSLEER. CDR3 length equals 19 residues. V was shortened by 3 bases and J by 2 bases, with 23 bases between the two germline ends. These data belong to a study of blood T cell repertoires in COVID-19. Study background: Samples representing acute and convalescent COVID-19 were sourced from the United States, Italy and Spain. PBMCs, B-cell-depleted T cells, or T cells were the source of the cDNA or gDNA that made up the material.

As originally analysed: From reference gene primer amplification, estimates of nucleated cell counts were derived. Using immunoSEQ multiplex PCR, the repertoire was profiled, and TCRdb retains in-frame clones only, with some absent. V, J and clone size derive from that table, while D and trimming were established from the DNA sequence. The sample holds over 90,000 clones, approximately 86% seen once. The specimen sequenced was peripheral blood. The chain employs TRBV4-3 and TRBJ2-1, with D possibly TRBD2 on 5 matching bases. This TCR was sampled from an elderly man with acute or convalescent COVID-19. The CDR3 loop reads CASSHNLRVGNGAYNEQFF. CDR3 nucleotide sequence: TGCGCCAGCAGCCATAACTTGAGGGTGGGAAATGGGGCCTACAATGAGCAGTTCTTC.